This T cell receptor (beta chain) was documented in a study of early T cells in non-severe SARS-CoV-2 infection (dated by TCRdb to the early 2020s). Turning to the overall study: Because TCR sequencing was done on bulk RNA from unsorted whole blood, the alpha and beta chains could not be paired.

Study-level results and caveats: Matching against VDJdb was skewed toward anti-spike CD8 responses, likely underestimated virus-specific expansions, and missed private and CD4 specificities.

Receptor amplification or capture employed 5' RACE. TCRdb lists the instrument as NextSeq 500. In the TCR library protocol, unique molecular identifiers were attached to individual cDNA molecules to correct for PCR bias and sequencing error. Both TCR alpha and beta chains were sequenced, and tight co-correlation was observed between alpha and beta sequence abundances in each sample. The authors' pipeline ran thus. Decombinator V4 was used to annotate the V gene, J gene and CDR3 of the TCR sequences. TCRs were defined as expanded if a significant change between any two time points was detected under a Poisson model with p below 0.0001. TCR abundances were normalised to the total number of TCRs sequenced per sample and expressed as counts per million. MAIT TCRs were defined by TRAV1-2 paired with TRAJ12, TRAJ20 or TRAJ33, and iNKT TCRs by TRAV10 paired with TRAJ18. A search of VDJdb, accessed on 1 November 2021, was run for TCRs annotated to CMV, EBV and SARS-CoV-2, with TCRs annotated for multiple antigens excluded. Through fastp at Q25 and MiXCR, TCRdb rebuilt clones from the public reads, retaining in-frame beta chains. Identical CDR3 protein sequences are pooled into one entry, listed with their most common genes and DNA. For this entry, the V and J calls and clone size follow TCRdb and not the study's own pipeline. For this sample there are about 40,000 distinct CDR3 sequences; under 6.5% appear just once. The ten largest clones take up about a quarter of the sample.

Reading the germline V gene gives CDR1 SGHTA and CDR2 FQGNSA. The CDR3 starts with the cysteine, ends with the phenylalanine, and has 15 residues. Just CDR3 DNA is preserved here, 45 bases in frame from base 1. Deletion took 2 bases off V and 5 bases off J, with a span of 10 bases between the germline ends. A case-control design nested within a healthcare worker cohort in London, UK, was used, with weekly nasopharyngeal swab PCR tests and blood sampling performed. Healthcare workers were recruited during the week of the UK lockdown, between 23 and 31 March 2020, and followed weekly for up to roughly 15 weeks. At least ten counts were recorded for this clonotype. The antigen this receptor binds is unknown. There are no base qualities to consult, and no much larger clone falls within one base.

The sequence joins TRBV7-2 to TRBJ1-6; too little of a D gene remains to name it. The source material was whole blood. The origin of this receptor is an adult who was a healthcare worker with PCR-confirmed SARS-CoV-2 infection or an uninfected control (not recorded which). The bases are TGTGCCAGCAGCTTAATGGTAGGAAATAATTCACCCCTCCACTTT. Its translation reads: CASSLMVGNNSPLHF.